The 20 T cell receptor beta chains below come from one sample, sequenced in a study of blood T cell repertoires in COVID-19. This table comes from immunoSEQ multiplex PCR, and its TCRdb copy is limited to in-frame clones, with some not included. The repertoire has tens of thousands of clones, approximately 78% of them found once; the top ten carry around a quarter. Sequencing was done on a sample of peripheral blood. The receptors come from a human donor in a cohort sampled during active COVID-19.

The chain uses TRBV5-6 and TRBJ1-4, with 7 bases that match TRBD1. Germline lookup yields CDR1 SGHDT and CDR2 YYEEEE. Unmatched junction bases numbered 11, after V lost 4 bases and J lost 8 bases. The CDR3 has 15 residues. The CDR3 region has the DNA TGTGCCAGCAGCCCCTCGGGAGGGGGCAGAGAAAAACTGTTTTTT. Residues: CASSPSGGGREKLFF.

The V call is TRBV5-1, the J call TRBJ2-1; D is possibly TRBD1 (6 bases). Per the germline V gene, CDR1 is SGHRS and CDR2 is YFSETQ. CDR3 length: 15 residues. With 0 bases removed from V and 8 bases from J, the gap between germline ends came to 15 bases. CDR3 loop: CASSLDRTDLDEQFF. In DNA, the CDR3 is TGCGCCAGCAGCTTGGATCGGACAGACCTCGATGAGCAGTTCTTC. The whole variable domain, remainder taken from reference TRBV5-1 and TRBJ2-1, is KAGVTQTPRYLIKTRGQQVTLSCSPISGHRSVSWYQQTPGQGLQFLFEYFSETQRNKGNFPGRFSGRQFSNSRSEMNVSTLELGDSALYLCASSLDRTDLDEQFFGPGTRLTVL.

This clone was picked up a small number of times. The chain carries TRBV6-4 and TRBJ2-7; D is perhaps TRBD2 (6 bases). Germline V gene data show CDR1 as MRHNA and CDR2 as SNTAGT. The CDR3 totals 16 residues. V lost 1 base, J lost 0 bases, and 13 bases lay in between. CDR3 sequence: CASSDWERASSYEQYF. The CDR3, as DNA: TGTGCCAGCAGTGACTGGGAGCGGGCGAGCTCCTACGAGCAGTACTTC.

The rearrangement joins TRBV30 to TRBJ2-3; 8 bases match TRBD1. With 3 bases clipped from V and 3 bases from J, the junction kept 5 bases outside the gene matches. In germline, CDR1 is GTSNPN, CDR2 SVGIG (reference sequence). The CDR3 has 14 amino acids. The CDR3 coding sequence is TGTGCCTGGAGCCTCGACAGGGGTACAGATACGCAGTATTTT. This gives the protein CAWSLDRGTDTQYF.

This chain uses TRBV20-1 with TRBJ1-1; TRBD1 is a possible D gene (6 bases). V was shortened by 3 bases and J by 5 bases, with 13 bases between the two germline ends. CDR3 length equals 13 residues. Germline CDR1 is DFQATT and CDR2 is SNEGSKA (reference sequence). The CDR3 loop reads CSASKGGRTEAFF. The CDR3 bases are TGCAGTGCTAGTAAAGGGGGAAGGACTGAAGCTTTCTTT.

This clone appeared once. The chain carries TRBV5-1 and TRBJ2-7, with D possibly being TRBD1 (5 bases). From germline, CDR1 is SGHRS and CDR2 YFSETQ. This CDR3 region has 15 residues. Trimming shortened V by 0 bases and J by 3 bases, and 13 bases separated the two germline ends. The CDR3 DNA sequence: TGCGCCAGCAGCTTGGGGGCAGGGTTAAGCTACGAGCAGTACTTC. Protein product: CASSLGAGLSYEQYF.

V and J are TRBV5-1 and TRBJ1-2; 7 nucleotides line up with TRBD1. The CDR3 is made up of 15 amino acids. The trim removed 0 bases at V and 3 bases at J, leaving 5 bases unmatched. Germline CDR1 and CDR2: SGHRS and YFSETQ. The CDR3 DNA follows: TGCGCCAGCAGCTTGGATGGAGGGGGCGACTATGGCTACACCTTC. Translation gives CASSLDGGGDYGYTF.

V is TRBV2 and J is TRBJ2-5; 9 nucleotides match TRBD2. Germline V lookup: CDR1 SNHLY, CDR2 FYNNEI. The CDR3 length is 14 residues. J lost 3 bases, V lost 9 bases, and 8 bases had no gene match. This CDR3 reads CASCRAGGEETQYF. DNA of the CDR3: TGTGCCAGTTGTAGGGCGGGGGGGGAAGAGACCCAGTACTTC.

This clone appeared a single time. The chain links TRBV28 to TRBJ2-2, with unresolved D. Trimming pared 4 bases from V and 6 bases from J, leaving 6 bases between. This CDR3 spans 12 amino acids. CDR1 is MDHEN, CDR2 SYDVKM, per germline. The CDR3 DNA follows: TGTGCCAGCAGTTGGGCAGCCGGGGAGCTGTTTTTT. Residues: CASSWAAGELFF.

The chain carries TRBV20-1 and TRBJ2-3; the match to TRBD2 covers 7 bases. Trimming at V came to 3 bases and at J to 1 base, leaving 4 bases not matched to a gene. CDR1 and CDR2 (germline): DFQATT, SNEGSKA (reference sequence). The CDR3 has 14 amino acids. CDR3 loop: CSASKLAGTDTQYF. The DNA of the CDR3 is TGCAGTGCTAGTAAGCTAGCGGGCACAGATACGCAGTATTTT.

The V and J genes are TRBV12-5 and TRBJ1-4; TRBD1 is a possible D gene (5 bases). This CDR3 spans 11 amino acids. V lost 11 bases and J lost 8, with 12 bases in between. Germline CDR1 reads LGHNT; CDR2 reads FRNRAP. The CDR3 DNA follows: TGTGCTCAACCGTGGGGCGAAAAACTGTTTTTT. Translating it yields CAQPWGEKLFF.

This clone was picked up one time. The V call is TRBV11-2, the J call TRBJ1-3; a weak D match, TRBD1 (5 bases). This CDR3 is 15 amino acids long. The V end was cut by 2 bases, the J end by 2 bases, with 10 bases between. Germline assignment: CDR1 SGHAT and CDR2 FQNNGV. The DNA for the CDR3 is TGTGCCAGCAGCTTATTGGGGGGAACTGGAAACACCATATATTTT. The encoded protein is CASSLLGGTGNTIYF.

This chain uses TRBV7-6 with TRBJ1-1; D gene unclear. Trimming removed 0 bases at V and 3 bases at J, with 5 bases between. The CDR3 is 13 residues long. The germline gives CDR1 SGHVS, CDR2 FNYEAQ. The CDR3, as DNA: TGTGCCAGCAGCTTAGCTGGCCACACTGAAGCTTTCTTT. Its protein is CASSLAGHTEAFF.

The chain has TRBV18 and TRBJ2-3, with TRBD1 identical over 10 bases. The CDR3 spans 16 residues. V was pared by 3 bases and J by 0 bases, with 3 bases of the junction left unmatched. CDR1 KGHSH and CDR2 LQKENI come from the germline V gene. The chain's CDR3 is CASSPGTGASTDTQYF. The DNA for the CDR3 is TGTGCCAGCTCACCGGGGACAGGGGCTAGCACAGATACGCAGTATTTT.

V and J are TRBV5-1 and TRBJ2-3; maybe TRBD1 (6 bases). Germline V gene sequence: CDR1 SGHRS, CDR2 YFSETQ. V was trimmed by 0 bases and J by 2 bases, leaving 10 bases between them. The CDR3 is 15 residues long. The CDR3, as DNA: TGCGCCAGCAGCTTGGTTTTGGGGGCCACAGATACGCAGTATTTT. Translated, it gives CASSLVLGATDTQYF. Full variable domain (remainder filled in from reference TRBV5-1 and TRBJ2-3): KAGVTQTPRYLIKTRGQQVTLSCSPISGHRSVSWYQQTPGQGLQFLFEYFSETQRNKGNFPGRFSGRQFSNSRSEMNVSTLELGDSALYLCASSLVLGATDTQYFGPGTRLTVL.

The CDR3: CASSPTGQAYNSPLHF. CDR3 bases: TGTGCCAGCAGCCCCACCGGACAGGCCTATAATTCACCCCTCCACTTT. The V call is TRBV7-8, the J call TRBJ1-6, with TRBD1 matching over 7 bases. V shed 5 bases and J 2 bases; nucleotides not matched to a gene: 6. The CDR3 contains 16 residues. Germline CDR1 and CDR2: SGHVS and FQNEAQ.

This sequence joins TRBV11-3 and TRBJ2-5; 8 bases line up with TRBD2. From germline, CDR1 is SGHNT and CDR2 YENEEA. The CDR3 length is 14 residues. The trim removed 3 bases at V and 3 bases at J, leaving 3 bases unmatched. CDR3 DNA sequence: TGTGCCAGCAGCTTCGGGGGGGCGGAAGAGACCCAGTACTTC. Its protein product is CASSFGGAEETQYF.

The chain recombines TRBV6-4 with TRBJ1-2, with 10 bases that match TRBD1. Germline assignment: CDR1 MRHNA and CDR2 SNTAGT. This CDR3 contains 16 residues. Germline trimming cut 0 bases from V and 8 bases from J; bases unmatched to any gene: 9. CDR3 amino acids: CASSDSPGQGLWGYTF. CDR3 sequence (DNA): TGTGCCAGCAGTGACTCTCCGGGACAGGGGCTATGGGGCTACACCTTC.

In DNA form, the CDR3 reads TGTGCCAGCAGCCGTTCCGGGACAGGGAGGAACTATGGCTACACCTTC. It encodes CASSRSGTGRNYGYTF. The chain employs TRBV3-1 (or the pseudogene TRBV3-2) and TRBJ1-2, with 9 bases matching TRBD1. The CDR3 has 16 amino acids. The V gene end was trimmed by 4 bases and the J gene end by 2 bases; junction bases not matched to a gene: 8. Germline V gene sequence: CDR1 LGHDT, CDR2 YNNKEL (reference sequence).

This chain uses TRBV11-3 with TRBJ2-2, with D possibly TRBD2 on 6 matching bases. The CDR3 loop spans 14 amino acids. Trimming shortened V by 4 bases and J by 3 bases, and 9 bases separated the two germline ends. CDR1 and CDR2 (germline): SGHNT, YENEEA. CDR3 DNA sequence: TGTGCCAGCAGCTCCTGGGGGGACACCGGGGAGCTGTTTTTT. This sequence encodes CASSSWGDTGELFF.